Listed here are 19 T cell receptor beta chains from one sample, sequenced in a study of regulatory T cells in long-lasting Graves disease. Sample time point: newly diagnosed GD, antithyroid drugs for less than 3 months. PBMC RNA was the source of the TCR library. To make TCR beta libraries, researchers used iRepertoire HTBI primers and Arm-PCR of CDR3 regions. TCRdb called the multiplex PCR reads again in MiXCR, with one record for every CDR3 protein. The data contain over 200,000 distinct CDR3 sequences, 15% to 20% of them singletons. The sequencing here drew on peripheral blood mononuclear cells (PBMCs), taken at new diagnosis, from a patient treated with antithyroid drugs. The receptors shown here come from a female donor with Graves disease.

The chain employs TRBV29-1 and TRBJ1-3; TRBD1 agrees at 8 bases. Unmatched junction bases numbered 13, after V lost 8 bases and J lost 4 bases. The length of the CDR3 is 15 residues. CDR1 and CDR2 (germline): SQVTM, ANQGSEA. The DNA for the CDR3 is TGCAGCTTATCGGCAGGGGGCGCGGACGGAAACACCATATATTTT. This encodes CSLSAGGADGNTIYF.

V usage is TRBV20-1 and J usage is TRBJ2-5; tentatively, D is TRBD2 (5 bases). This CDR3 comprises 14 residues. The V gene's germline CDR1 is DFQATT and CDR2 SNEGSKA (reference sequence). The ends were cut back, 0 bases at V and 5 bases at J, with 13 bases in the middle. This chain's CDR3 is CSARDPLASETQYF. The DNA of the CDR3 is TGCAGTGCTAGAGATCCGCTAGCAAGCGAGACCCAGTACTTC.

This clonotype was counted ten times or more. The chain combines TRBV12-3 or TRBV12-4 with TRBJ2-2; 12 nucleotides match TRBD1. The CDR3 has 20 residues. The V and J ends lost 7 bases and 5 bases, in that order; junction bases with no gene match: 20. DNA of the CDR3: TGTGCCAGCAAAAACAGGTCCAACCGGGACAGGGGGCCGAGGACCGGGGAGCTGTTTTTT. This translates into CASKNRSNRDRGPRTGELFF.

This clonotype has ten or more counts. The chain links TRBV29-1 to TRBJ2-7, with 11 bases identical to TRBD2. The CDR3 extends over 14 amino acids. V dropped 2 bases and J dropped 6; count of bases not matched to a gene: 6. Per the germline V gene, CDR1 is SQVTM and CDR2 is ANQGSEA. The CDR3 loop reads CSVETSGSGGEQYF. In DNA form, the CDR3 reads TGCAGCGTTGAAACTAGCGGGAGCGGTGGCGAGCAGTACTTC.

This clonotype was observed a few times. Being one base from a much bigger clone, this may be a read error. Here the CDR3 omits its conserved ending phenylalanine or tryptophan, so a read error is the likely source. This sequence joins TRBV6-5 and TRBJ1-2, with no clear D. CDR3 length equals 14 residues. Germline V gene data show CDR1 as MNHEY and CDR2 as SVGAGI. Trimming shortened V by 8 bases and J by 6 bases, and 19 bases separated the two germline ends. As DNA, the CDR3 is TGTGCCAGCGTTACTATGGATAGCTTCGATGGCTACACCCTC. It translates to CASVTMDSFDGYTL.

This clonotype was detected ten times or more. J is TRBJ1-1 and V is TRBV29-1; tentatively, D is TRBD1 (5 bases). The V end lost 5 bases, the J end lost 8 bases, and 12 bases lay between the germline ends. The CDR3 contains 11 residues. The germline CDR1 and CDR2 sequences are SQVTM and ANQGSEA. For the CDR3, the DNA is TGCAGCGTTTCTCTGGGGGAGGAAGCTTTCTTT. Translation gives CSVSLGEEAFF.

This clonotype appeared many times. This sequence joins TRBV2 and TRBJ2-7; TRBD1 agrees at 7 bases. This CDR3 contains 15 residues. Looked up from germline, CDR1 is SNHLY and CDR2 is FYNNEI. Germline trimming cut 6 bases from V and 6 bases from J; bases unmatched to any gene: 14. The CDR3 loop reads CASSLMGTELSEQYF. The CDR3, as DNA: TGTGCCAGCAGCCTTATGGGGACAGAGCTGTCCGAGCAGTACTTC.

This clonotype was observed once. V is TRBV10-1 and J is TRBJ1-1; tentatively, D is TRBD1 (6 bases). The CDR3 is made up of 15 amino acids. V lost 5 bases to trimming and J lost 5 bases, with 18 bases between them. CDR1 WNHNN and CDR2 SYGVQD come from the germline V gene (reference sequence). CDR3 amino acids: CASSKVGRGPTEAFF. CDR3 coding DNA: TGCGCCAGCAGTAAAGTGGGCCGGGGGCCTACTGAAGCTTTCTTT.

This clonotype was found many times. The CDR3 sequence: CASSKRTGEQFF. In DNA, the CDR3 is TGTGCCAGCAGCAAGAGGACGGGTGAGCAGTTCTTC. The chain has TRBV7-3 and TRBJ2-1; D uncertain. From germline, CDR1 is SGHTA and CDR2 FQGTGA. V lost 5 bases and J lost 9, with 11 bases in between. The CDR3 has 12 amino acids.

This clonotype was seen ten or more times. The gene calls are TRBV3-1 and TRBJ2-2; D is ambiguous. V shed 1 base and J shed 9 bases, with 6 bases lying between them. Germline V CDR1 and CDR2: LGHDT, YNNKEL (reference sequence). This CDR3 is built from 12 residues. CDR3 sequence: CASSQGVWELFF. The CDR3 DNA reads TGTGCCAGCAGCCAAGGAGTCTGGGAGCTGTTTTTT.

This clonotype has at least ten counts. The CDR3 sequence: CSARDHRGTGELFF. CDR3 DNA: TGCAGTGCTAGAGATCACAGGGGCACCGGGGAGCTGTTTTTT. The chain has TRBV20-1 and TRBJ2-2; 7 bases match TRBD1. J was trimmed by 4 bases and V by 0 bases; bases with no gene match: 2. The CDR3 extends over 14 amino acids. From germline, CDR1 is DFQATT and CDR2 SNEGSKA (reference sequence).

This clonotype has at least ten counts. J is TRBJ2-5 and V is TRBV3-1; 8 nucleotides line up with TRBD2. CDR3 length equals 14 residues. Trimming cost V 1 base and J 5 bases; bases outside gene matches: 3. In germline, CDR1 is LGHDT, CDR2 YNNKEL (reference sequence). The chain's CDR3 is CASSQASGGETQYF. The CDR3 DNA reads TGTGCCAGCAGCCAAGCGTCGGGGGGGGAGACCCAGTACTTC.

This clonotype was counted at least ten times. This rearrangement joins TRBV2 to TRBJ2-5; D not certain. V was cut by 4 bases and J by 2 bases, with 2 bases left in between. In germline, CDR1 is SNHLY, CDR2 FYNNEI. There are 11 residues in the CDR3. This CDR3 reads CASSGQETQYF. The CDR3 nucleotides read TGTGCCAGCAGTGGGCAAGAGACCCAGTACTTC.

The genes are TRBV11-2 and TRBJ1-1; 7 nucleotides agree with TRBD1. Germline lookup yields CDR1 SGHAT and CDR2 FQNNGV. The CDR3 runs 12 residues. V was pared by 1 base and J by 10 bases, with 3 bases of the junction left unmatched. This chain's CDR3 is CASSLATGRAFF. In DNA, the CDR3 is TGTGCCAGCAGCTTAGCGACAGGGCGAGCTTTCTTT.

Only a few counts were recorded for this clonotype. This chain links TRBV25-1 with TRBJ1-1; 10 nucleotides line up with TRBD1. Germline values: CDR1 MGHDK, CDR2 SYGVNS. The CDR3 is 15 amino acids. The V gene end was trimmed by 5 bases and the J gene end by 5 bases; junction bases not matched to a gene: 8. The CDR3 DNA sequence: TGTGCCAGCAGTCCACCCGACAGGGGGCTGACTGAAGCTTTCTTT. Residues: CASSPPDRGLTEAFF.

This chain joins TRBV2 and TRBJ1-5; TRBD1 aligns across 9 bases. The CDR3 has 16 residues. Germline V CDR1 and CDR2: SNHLY, FYNNEI. Unmatched junction bases numbered 9, after V lost 7 bases and J lost 2 bases. The CDR3 coding sequence is TGTGCCAGCAATGGACAGGGGCAGGTAGGCAATCAGCCCCAGCATTTT. This sequence encodes CASNGQGQVGNQPQHF.

This clonotype came up many times. The chain recombines TRBV20-1 with TRBJ2-1, with TRBD2 matching over 14 bases. The CDR3 totals 16 residues. In germline, CDR1 is DFQATT, CDR2 SNEGSKA (reference sequence). Trimming removed 2 bases from V and 8 bases from J; junction bases left unmatched: 8. CDR3 sequence reads: CSARPGTSGGYDEQFF. The CDR3 nucleotides are TGCAGTGCTAGACCTGGGACTAGCGGGGGCTATGATGAGCAGTTCTTC.

This clonotype was recorded many times. The chain employs TRBV27 and TRBJ2-7, with 8 bases that match TRBD2. The CDR3 runs to 14 residues. V lost 5 bases, J lost 3 bases, and 6 bases stayed unmatched. The germline gives CDR1 MNHEY, CDR2 SMNVEV (reference sequence). This CDR3 reads CASSPGLANYEQYF. CDR3 bases: TGTGCCAGCAGTCCCGGACTAGCTAACTACGAGCAGTACTTC.

This clonotype appeared many times. The chain combines TRBV2 with TRBJ1-5; D not certain. Germline V gives CDR1 SNHLY, CDR2 FYNNEI. The CDR3 is made up of 14 amino acids. The ends were cut back, 3 bases at V and 4 bases at J, with 10 bases in the middle. The DNA for the CDR3 is TGTGCCAGCAGTGAGGATGGGCTGAATCAGCCCCAGCATTTT. It is translated as CASSEDGLNQPQHF.